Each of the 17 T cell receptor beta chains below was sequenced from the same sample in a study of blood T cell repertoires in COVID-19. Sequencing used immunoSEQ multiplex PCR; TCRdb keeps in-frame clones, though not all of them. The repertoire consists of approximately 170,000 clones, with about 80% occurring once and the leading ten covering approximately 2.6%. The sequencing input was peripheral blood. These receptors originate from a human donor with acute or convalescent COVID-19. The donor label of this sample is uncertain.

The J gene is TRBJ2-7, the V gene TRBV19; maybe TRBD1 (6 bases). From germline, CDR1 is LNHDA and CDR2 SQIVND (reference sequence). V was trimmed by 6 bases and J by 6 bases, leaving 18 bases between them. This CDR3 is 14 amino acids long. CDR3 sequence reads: CASSFNREVVEQYF. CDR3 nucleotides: TGTGCCAGTAGCTTTAACAGGGAAGTGGTCGAGCAGTACTTC. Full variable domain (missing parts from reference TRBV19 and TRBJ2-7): DGGITQSPKYLFRKEGQNVTLSCEQNLNHDAMYWYRQDPGQGLRLIYYSQIVNDFQKGDIAEGYSVSREKKESFPLTVTSAQKNPTAFYLCASSFNREVVEQYFGPGTRLTVT.

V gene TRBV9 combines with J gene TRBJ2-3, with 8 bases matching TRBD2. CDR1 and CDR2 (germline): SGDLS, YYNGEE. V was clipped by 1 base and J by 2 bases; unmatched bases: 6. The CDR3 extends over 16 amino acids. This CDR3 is CASSVSQRGPTDTQYF. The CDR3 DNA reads TGTGCCAGCAGCGTAAGTCAGCGGGGGCCCACAGATACGCAGTATTTT.

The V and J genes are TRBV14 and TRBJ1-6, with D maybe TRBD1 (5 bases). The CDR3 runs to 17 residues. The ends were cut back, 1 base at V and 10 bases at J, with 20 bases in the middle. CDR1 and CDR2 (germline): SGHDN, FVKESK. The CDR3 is CASSQVSPGGPRSPLHF. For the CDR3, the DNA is TGTGCCAGCAGCCAAGTTTCCCCCGGGGGTCCGAGATCACCCCTCCACTTT.

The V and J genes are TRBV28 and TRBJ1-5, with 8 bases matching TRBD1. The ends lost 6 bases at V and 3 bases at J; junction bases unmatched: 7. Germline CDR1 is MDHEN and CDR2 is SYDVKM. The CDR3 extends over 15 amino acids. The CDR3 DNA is TGTGCCAGCAGCCCTCGGACAGGGAACAATCAGCCCCAGCATTTT. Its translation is CASSPRTGNNQPQHF.

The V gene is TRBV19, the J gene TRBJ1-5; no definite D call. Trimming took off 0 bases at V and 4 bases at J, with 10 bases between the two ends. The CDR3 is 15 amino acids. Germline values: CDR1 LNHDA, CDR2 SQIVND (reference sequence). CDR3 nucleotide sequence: TGTGCCAGTAGTATAGATATCACAATTAATCAGCCCCAGCATTTT. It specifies CASSIDITINQPQHF.

The CDR3 nucleotides read TGTGCCTGGAGTGTACCACGAGACAGGGGTCGGAGGGGTCACTATGGCTACACCTTC. Protein product: CAWSVPRDRGRRGHYGYTF. The J gene is TRBJ1-2, the V gene TRBV30; 8 bases map to TRBD1. The CDR3 contains 19 residues. CDR1 is GTSNPN and CDR2 is SVGIG in the germline V gene (reference sequence). V lost 0 bases and J lost 3; bases outside the gene matches: 18.

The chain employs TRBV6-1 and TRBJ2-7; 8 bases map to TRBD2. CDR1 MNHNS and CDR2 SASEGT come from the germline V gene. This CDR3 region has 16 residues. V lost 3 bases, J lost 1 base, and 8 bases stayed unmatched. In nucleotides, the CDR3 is TGTGCCAGCAGTGAGTCAACTAGCGGTAAATCCTACGAGCAGTACTTC. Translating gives CASSESTSGKSYEQYF.

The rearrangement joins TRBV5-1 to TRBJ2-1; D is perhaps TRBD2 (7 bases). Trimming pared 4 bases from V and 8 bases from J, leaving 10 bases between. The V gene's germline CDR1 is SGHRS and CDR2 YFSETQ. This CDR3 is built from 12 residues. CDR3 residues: CASSRGGDEQFF. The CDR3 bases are TGCGCCAGCAGCAGAGGGGGGGATGAGCAGTTCTTC.

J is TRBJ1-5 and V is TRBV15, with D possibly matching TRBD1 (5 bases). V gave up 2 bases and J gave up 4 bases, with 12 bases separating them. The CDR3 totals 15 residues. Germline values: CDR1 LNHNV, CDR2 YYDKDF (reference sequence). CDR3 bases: TGTGCCACCAGCAGATTAGGGGCCCTGAATCAGCCCCAGCATTTT. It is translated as CATSRLGALNQPQHF.

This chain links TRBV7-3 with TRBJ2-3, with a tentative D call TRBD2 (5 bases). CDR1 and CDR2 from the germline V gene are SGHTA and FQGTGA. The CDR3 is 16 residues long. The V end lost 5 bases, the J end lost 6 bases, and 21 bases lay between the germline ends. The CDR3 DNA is TGTGCCAGCAGCCGATTCGAGCGGTCTCCCCCCGATACGCAGTATTTT. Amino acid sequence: CASSRFERSPPDTQYF.

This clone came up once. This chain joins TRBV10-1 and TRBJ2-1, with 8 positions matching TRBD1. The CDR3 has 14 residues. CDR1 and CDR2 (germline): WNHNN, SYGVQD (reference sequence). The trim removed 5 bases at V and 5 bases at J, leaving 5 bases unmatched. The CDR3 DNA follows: TGCGCCAGCAGTCCGACAGGGGTCCACAATGAGCAGTTCTTC. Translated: CASSPTGVHNEQFF.

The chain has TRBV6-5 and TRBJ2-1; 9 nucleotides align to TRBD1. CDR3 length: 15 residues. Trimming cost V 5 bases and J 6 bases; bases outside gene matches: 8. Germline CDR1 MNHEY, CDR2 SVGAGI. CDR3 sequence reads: CASSPGQGWINEQFF. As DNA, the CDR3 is TGTGCCAGCAGTCCGGGACAGGGTTGGATCAATGAGCAGTTCTTC.

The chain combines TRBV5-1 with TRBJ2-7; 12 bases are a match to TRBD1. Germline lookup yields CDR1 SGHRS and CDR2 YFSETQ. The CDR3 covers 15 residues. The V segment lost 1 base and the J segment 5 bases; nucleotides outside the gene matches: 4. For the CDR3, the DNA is TGCGCCAGCAGCTTGCTGGGGACAGGGGGCGACGAGCAGTACTTC. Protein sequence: CASSLLGTGGDEQYF.

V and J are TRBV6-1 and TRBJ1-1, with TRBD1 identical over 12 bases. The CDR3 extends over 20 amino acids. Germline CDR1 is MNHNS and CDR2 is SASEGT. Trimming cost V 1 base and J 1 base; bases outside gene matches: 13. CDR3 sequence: CASSEGVAGQGARKNTEAFF. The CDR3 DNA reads TGTGCCAGCAGTGAAGGGGTCGCGGGACAGGGGGCGCGGAAGAACACTGAAGCTTTCTTT.

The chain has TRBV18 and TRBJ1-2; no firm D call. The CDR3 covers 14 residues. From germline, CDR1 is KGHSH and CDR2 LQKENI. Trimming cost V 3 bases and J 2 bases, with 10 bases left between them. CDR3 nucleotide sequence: TGTGCCAGCTCACCCGAACTGAACAACTATGGCTACACCTTC. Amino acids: CASSPELNNYGYTF.

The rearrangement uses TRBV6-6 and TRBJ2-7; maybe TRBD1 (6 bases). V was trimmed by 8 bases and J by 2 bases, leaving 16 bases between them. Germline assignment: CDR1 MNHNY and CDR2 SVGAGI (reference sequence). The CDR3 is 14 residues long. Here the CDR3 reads CASRKVDRPYEQYF. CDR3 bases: TGTGCCAGCCGCAAAGTGGACAGACCCTACGAGCAGTACTTC.

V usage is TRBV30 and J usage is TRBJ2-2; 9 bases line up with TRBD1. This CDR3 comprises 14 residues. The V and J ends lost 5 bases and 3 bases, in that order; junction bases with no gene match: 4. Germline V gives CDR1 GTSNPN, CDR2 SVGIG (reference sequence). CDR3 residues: CAWAGTGHTGELFF. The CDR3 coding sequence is TGTGCCTGGGCCGGGACAGGGCACACCGGGGAGCTGTTTTTT.